The 8 T cell receptor beta chains presented below share a single source sample, sequenced in a study of blood T cell repertoires in COVID-19. Clones were sequenced by immunoSEQ multiplex PCR, and TCRdb holds only the in-frame ones, with some missing. The data show around 450,000 clones, with roughly 91% seen just once and more than 0.55% held by the top ten. The sequenced material came from PBMCs or T cells enriched from blood (not recorded which). Receptor source: a young man who had recovered from COVID-19.

The chain joins TRBV4-1 to TRBJ2-3; 11 positions match TRBD2. Germline V CDR1 and CDR2: MGHRA, YSYEKL. The CDR3 is made up of 15 amino acids. V dropped 3 bases and J dropped 4; count of bases not matched to a gene: 3. CDR3 in DNA: TGCGCCAGCAGCCAGGGACTAGCGGTTCCAGATACGCAGTATTTT. Residues: CASSQGLAVPDTQYF.

The chain links TRBV6-5 to TRBJ2-2; D not resolved. Between the trimmed V and J ends, which lost 4 bases and 5 bases, there was a span of 8 bases. In germline, CDR1 is MNHEY, CDR2 SVGAGI. The CDR3 runs 13 residues. CDR3 in DNA: TGTGCCAGCAGTTGGCGGCGAACCGGGGAGCTGTTTTTT. This encodes CASSWRRTGELFF.

This sequence joins TRBV28 and TRBJ2-7; 9 bases align to TRBD2. The CDR3 runs 13 residues. The germline V gene encodes CDR1 MDHEN and CDR2 SYDVKM. Losses at the gene ends were 10 bases for V and 2 bases for J; bases not matched to a gene: 6. CDR3: CATETSGTYEQYF. The CDR3 coding sequence is TGTGCCACAGAGACTAGCGGTACCTACGAGCAGTACTTC.

On this clone: The sample carries other DNA sequences with the same CDR3. The chain employs TRBV5-1 and TRBJ1-5, with TRBD1 identical over 8 bases. The trim removed 0 bases at V and 4 bases at J, leaving 3 bases unmatched. Germline CDR1 is SGHRS and CDR2 is YFSETQ. This CDR3 is built from 15 residues. The CDR3 region has the DNA TGCGCCAGCAGCTTGGGGACAGGGTTAAATCAGCCCCAGCATTTT. This translates into CASSLGTGLNQPQHF.

The chain combines TRBV30 with TRBJ2-7; D perhaps matches TRBD2 (6 bases). From germline, CDR1 is GTSNPN and CDR2 SVGIG (reference sequence). Trimming removed 0 bases at V and 1 base at J, with 10 bases between. The CDR3 loop spans 14 amino acids. CDR3 in DNA: TGTGCCTGGAGTGTCGTGGGACTGTCCTACGAGCAGTACTTC. Translation: CAWSVVGLSYEQYF.

This clone was counted a single time. V is TRBV12-3 or TRBV12-4 and J is TRBJ1-5; D is ambiguous. The V end was cut by 5 bases, the J end by 4 bases, with 6 bases between. This CDR3 has 12 amino acids. In DNA form, the CDR3 reads TGTGCCAGCAGTAACCAGAATCAGCCCCAGCATTTT. The encoded protein is CASSNQNQPQHF.

This chain joins TRBV4-1 and TRBJ2-7; D may be TRBD1 (6 bases). The germline gives CDR1 MGHRA, CDR2 YSYEKL. Trimming pared 2 bases from V and 3 bases from J, leaving 14 bases between. CDR3 size: 15 residues. The CDR3: CASSQISGTIYEQYF. For the CDR3, the DNA is TGCGCCAGCAGCCAAATTTCCGGGACAATCTACGAGCAGTACTTC.

The V gene is TRBV27, the J gene TRBJ2-5; possibly TRBD2 for D (6 bases). The CDR3 loop spans 15 amino acids. Germline CDR1 reads MNHEY; CDR2 reads SMNVEV (reference sequence). The germline V and J ends were trimmed by 3 bases and 2 bases, with 13 bases remaining between them. The CDR3 DNA reads as TGTGCCAGCAGTTTGGGAGGACGGGTTCAAGAGACCCAGTACTTC. Residues: CASSLGGRVQETQYF.